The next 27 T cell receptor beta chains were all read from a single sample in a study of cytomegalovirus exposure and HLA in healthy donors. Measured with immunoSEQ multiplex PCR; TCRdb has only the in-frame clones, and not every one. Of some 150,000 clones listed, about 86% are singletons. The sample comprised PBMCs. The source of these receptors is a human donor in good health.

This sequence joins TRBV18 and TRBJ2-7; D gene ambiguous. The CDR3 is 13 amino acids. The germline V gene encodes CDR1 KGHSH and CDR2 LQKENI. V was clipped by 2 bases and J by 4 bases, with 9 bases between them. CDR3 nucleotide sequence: TGTGCCAGCTCACCAAGTCTAGAGTACGAGCAGTACTTC. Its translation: CASSPSLEYEQYF.

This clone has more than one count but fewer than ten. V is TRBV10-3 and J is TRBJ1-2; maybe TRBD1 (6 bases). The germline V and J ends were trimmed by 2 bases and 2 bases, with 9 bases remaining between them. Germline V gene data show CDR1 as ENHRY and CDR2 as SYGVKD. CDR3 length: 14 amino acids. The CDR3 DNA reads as TGTGCCATCAGTGAGGGACAGCGAAACTATGGCTACACCTTC. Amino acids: CAISEGQRNYGYTF.

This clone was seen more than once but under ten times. The CDR3 bases are TGTGCCACCACCTACACAGGGTGGCCCTACGAGCAGTACTTC. This sequence encodes CATTYTGWPYEQYF. J is TRBJ2-7 and V is TRBV15; D perhaps matches TRBD1 (6 bases). There are 14 residues in the CDR3. Trimming cost V 7 bases and J 2 bases, with 15 bases left between them. CDR1 is LNHNV, CDR2 YYDKDF, per germline (reference sequence).

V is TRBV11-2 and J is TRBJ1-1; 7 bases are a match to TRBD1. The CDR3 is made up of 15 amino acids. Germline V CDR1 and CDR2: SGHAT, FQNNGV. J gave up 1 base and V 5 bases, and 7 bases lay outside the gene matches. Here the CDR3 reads CASSARTGRNTEAFF. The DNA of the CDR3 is TGTGCCAGCAGCGCTCGGACAGGTCGGAACACTGAAGCTTTCTTT.

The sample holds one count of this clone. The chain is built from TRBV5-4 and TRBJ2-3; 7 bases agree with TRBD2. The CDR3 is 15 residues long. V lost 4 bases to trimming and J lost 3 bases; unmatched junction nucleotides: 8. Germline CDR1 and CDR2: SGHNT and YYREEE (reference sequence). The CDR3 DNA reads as TGTGCCAGCAGCACCTCTTGGGGAGGGACAGATACGCAGTATTTT. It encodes CASSTSWGGTDTQYF.

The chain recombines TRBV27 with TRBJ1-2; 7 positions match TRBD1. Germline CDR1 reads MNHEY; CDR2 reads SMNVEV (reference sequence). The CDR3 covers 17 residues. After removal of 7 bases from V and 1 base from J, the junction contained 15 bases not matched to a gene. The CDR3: CASIQRDSFGFNYGYTF. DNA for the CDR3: TGTGCCAGCATTCAAAGGGACAGTTTCGGGTTTAACTATGGCTACACCTTC.

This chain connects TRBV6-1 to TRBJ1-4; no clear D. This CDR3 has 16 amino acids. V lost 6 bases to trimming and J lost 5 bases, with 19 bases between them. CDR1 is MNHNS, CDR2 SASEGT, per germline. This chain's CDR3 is CASRESRLKGNEKLFF. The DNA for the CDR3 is TGTGCCAGCAGAGAATCCAGGCTCAAAGGAAATGAAAAACTGTTTTTT.

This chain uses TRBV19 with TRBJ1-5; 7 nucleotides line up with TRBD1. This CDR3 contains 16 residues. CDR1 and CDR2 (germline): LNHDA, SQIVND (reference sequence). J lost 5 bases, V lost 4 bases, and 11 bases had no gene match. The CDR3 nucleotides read TGTGCCAGTAGTAACACCCGGGACAGCAAATATCAGCCCCAGCATTTT. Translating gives CASSNTRDSKYQPQHF.

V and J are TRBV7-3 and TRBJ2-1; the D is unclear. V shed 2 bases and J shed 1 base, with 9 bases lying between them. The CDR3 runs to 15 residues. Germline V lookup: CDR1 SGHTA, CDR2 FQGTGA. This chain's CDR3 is CASSLSVYSYNEQFF. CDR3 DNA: TGTGCCAGCAGCTTATCGGTTTATTCCTACAATGAGCAGTTCTTC.

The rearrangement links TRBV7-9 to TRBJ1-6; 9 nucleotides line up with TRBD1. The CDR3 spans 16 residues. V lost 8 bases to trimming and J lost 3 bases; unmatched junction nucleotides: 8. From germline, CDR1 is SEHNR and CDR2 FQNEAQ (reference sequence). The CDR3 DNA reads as TGTGCCAGCCACCCCGGGACAGGGTACTATAATTCACCCCTCCACTTT. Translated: CASHPGTGYYNSPLHF.

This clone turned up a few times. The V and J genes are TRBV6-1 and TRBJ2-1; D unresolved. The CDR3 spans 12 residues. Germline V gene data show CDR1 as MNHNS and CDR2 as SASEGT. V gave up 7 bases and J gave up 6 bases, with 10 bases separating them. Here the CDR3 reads CASTSYSNEQFF. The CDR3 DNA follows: TGTGCCAGCACATCCTATAGCAATGAGCAGTTCTTC.

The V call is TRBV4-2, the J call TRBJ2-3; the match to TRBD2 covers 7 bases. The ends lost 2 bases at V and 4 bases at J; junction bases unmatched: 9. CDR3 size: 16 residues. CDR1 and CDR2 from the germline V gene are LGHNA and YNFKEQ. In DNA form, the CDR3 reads TGTGCCAGCAGCCAACTAGGCGGGAGTGGCGCAGATACGCAGTATTTT. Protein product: CASSQLGGSGADTQYF.

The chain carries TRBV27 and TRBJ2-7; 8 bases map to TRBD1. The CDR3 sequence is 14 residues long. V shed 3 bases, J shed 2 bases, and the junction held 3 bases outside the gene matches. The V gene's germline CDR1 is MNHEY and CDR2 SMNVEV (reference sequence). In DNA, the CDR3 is TGTGCCAGCAGTTTTATACAGGGGGCCTACGAGCAGTACTTC. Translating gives CASSFIQGAYEQYF.

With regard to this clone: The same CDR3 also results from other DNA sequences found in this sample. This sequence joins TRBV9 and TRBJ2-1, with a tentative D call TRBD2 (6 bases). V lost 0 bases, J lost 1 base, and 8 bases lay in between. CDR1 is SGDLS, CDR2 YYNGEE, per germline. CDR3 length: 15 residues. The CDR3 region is CASSVDGGSYNEQFF. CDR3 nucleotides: TGTGCCAGCAGCGTAGACGGGGGATCCTACAATGAGCAGTTCTTC.

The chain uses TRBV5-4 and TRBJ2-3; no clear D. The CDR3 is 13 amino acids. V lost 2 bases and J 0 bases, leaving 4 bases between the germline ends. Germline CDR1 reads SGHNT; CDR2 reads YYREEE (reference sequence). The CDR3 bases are TGTGCCAGCAGCTTCTCTAGCACAGATACGCAGTATTTT. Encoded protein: CASSFSSTDTQYF.

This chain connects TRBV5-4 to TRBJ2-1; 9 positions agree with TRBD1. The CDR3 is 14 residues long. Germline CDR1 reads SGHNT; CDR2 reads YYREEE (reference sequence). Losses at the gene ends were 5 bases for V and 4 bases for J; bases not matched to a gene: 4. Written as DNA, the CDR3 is TGTGCCAGCAGAGGGACAGGGCTATACAATGAGCAGTTCTTC. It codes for CASRGTGLYNEQFF.

The CDR3 loop reads CASSASLSWAIGFF. The CDR3, as DNA: TGTGCCAGCAGCGCGTCTTTATCGTGGGCGATCGGGTTCTTC. This chain joins TRBV11-2 and TRBJ2-1; no clear D. Trimming removed 5 bases at V and 15 bases at J, with 23 bases between. CDR1 and CDR2 from the germline V gene are SGHAT and FQNNGV. The CDR3 covers 14 residues.

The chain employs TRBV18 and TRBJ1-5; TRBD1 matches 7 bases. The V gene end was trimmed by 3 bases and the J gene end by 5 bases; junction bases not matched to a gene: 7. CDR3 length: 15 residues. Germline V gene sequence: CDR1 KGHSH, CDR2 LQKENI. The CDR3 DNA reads TGTGCCAGCTCACCCCTACAGGGGAAAGATCAGCCCCAGCATTTT. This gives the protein CASSPLQGKDQPQHF.

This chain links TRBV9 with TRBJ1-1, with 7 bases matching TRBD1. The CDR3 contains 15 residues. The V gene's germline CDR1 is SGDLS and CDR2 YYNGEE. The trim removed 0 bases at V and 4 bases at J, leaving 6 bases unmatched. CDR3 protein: CASSVGGGAGTEAFF. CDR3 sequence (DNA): TGTGCCAGCAGCGTAGGAGGGGGCGCGGGCACTGAAGCTTTCTTT.

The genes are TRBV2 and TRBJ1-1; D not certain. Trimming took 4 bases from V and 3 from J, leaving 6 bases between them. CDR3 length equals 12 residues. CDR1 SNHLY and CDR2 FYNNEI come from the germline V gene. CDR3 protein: CASSAEYTEAFF. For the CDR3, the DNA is TGTGCCAGCAGTGCCGAGTACACTGAAGCTTTCTTT.

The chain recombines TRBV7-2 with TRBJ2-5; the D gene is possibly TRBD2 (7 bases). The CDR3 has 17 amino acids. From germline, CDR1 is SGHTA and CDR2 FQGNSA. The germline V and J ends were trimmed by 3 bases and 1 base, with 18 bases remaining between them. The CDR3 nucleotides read TGTGCCAGCAGCTTTTCTGGGGCGGGGGCGTTCCAAGAGACCCAGTACTTC. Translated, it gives CASSFSGAGAFQETQYF.

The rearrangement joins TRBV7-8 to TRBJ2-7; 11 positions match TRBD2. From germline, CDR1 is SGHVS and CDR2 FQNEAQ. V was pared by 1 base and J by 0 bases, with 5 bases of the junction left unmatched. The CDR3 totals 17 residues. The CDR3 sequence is CASSLGTSGYSSYEQYF. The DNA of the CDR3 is TGTGCCAGCAGCTTAGGGACTAGCGGGTACAGCTCCTACGAGCAGTACTTC.

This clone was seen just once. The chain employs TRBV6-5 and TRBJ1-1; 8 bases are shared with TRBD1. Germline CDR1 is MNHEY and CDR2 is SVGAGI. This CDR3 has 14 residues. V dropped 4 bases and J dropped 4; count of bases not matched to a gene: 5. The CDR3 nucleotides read TGTGCCAGCAGTTGGGGCAGGGGGCGCACTGAAGCTTTCTTT. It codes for CASSWGRGRTEAFF.

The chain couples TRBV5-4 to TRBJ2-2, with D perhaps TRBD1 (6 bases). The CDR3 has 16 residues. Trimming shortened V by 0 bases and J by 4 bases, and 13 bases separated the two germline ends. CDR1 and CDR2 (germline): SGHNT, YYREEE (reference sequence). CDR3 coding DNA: TGTGCCAGCAGCTTGGGTACAGGGTGGGCCACCGGGGAGCTGTTTTTT. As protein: CASSLGTGWATGELFF. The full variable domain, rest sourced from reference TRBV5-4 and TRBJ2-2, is ETGVTQSPTHLIKTRGQQVTLRCSSQSGHNTVSWYQQALGQGPQFIFQYYREEENGRGNFPPRFSGLQFPNYSSELNVNALELDDSALYLCASSLGTGWATGELFFGEGSRLTVL.

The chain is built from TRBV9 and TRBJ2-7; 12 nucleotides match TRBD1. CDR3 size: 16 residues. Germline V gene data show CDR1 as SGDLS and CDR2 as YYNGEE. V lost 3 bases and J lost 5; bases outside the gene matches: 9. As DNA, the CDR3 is TGTGCCAGCAGCGAAACTTCCGGGACAGGGGGCGACGAGCAGTACTTC. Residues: CASSETSGTGGDEQYF.

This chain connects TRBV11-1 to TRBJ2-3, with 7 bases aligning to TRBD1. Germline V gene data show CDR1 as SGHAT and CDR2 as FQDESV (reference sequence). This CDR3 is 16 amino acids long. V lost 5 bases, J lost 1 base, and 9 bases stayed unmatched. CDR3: CASSRVGGTGTDTQYF. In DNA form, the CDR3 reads TGTGCCAGCAGCCGAGTAGGGGGCACCGGCACAGATACGCAGTATTTT.

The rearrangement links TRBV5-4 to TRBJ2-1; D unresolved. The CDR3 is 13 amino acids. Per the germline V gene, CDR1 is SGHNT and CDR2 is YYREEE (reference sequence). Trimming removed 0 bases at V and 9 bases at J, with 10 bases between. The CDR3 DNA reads TGTGCCAGCAGCTTGGAAACTGTTGGTGAGCAGTTCTTC. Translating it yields CASSLETVGEQFF. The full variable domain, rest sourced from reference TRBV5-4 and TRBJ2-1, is ETGVTQSPTHLIKTRGQQVTLRCSSQSGHNTVSWYQQALGQGPQFIFQYYREEENGRGNFPPRFSGLQFPNYSSELNVNALELDDSALYLCASSLETVGEQFFGPGTRLTVL.